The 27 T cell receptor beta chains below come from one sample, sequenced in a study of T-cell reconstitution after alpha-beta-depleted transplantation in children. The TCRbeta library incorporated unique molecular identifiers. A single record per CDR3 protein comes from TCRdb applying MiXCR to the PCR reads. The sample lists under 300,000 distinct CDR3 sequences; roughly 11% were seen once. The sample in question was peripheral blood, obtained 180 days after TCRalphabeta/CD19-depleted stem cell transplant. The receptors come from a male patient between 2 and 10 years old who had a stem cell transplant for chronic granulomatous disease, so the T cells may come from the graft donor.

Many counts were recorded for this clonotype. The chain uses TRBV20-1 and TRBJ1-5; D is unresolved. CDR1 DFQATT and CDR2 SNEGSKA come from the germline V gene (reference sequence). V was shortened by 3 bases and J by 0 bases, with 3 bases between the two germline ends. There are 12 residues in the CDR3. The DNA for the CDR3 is TGCAGTGCTAGTCTTAGCAATCAGCCCCAGCATTTT. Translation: CSASLSNQPQHF.

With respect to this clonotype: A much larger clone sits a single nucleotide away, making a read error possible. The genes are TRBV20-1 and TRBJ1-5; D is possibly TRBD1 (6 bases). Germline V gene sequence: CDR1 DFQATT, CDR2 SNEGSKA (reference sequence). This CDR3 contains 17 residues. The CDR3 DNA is TGCTGTGCTAGTAACCCTCCGGGCAGGGGTGACAATCAGCCCCAGCATTTT. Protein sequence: CCASNPPGRGDNQPQHF.

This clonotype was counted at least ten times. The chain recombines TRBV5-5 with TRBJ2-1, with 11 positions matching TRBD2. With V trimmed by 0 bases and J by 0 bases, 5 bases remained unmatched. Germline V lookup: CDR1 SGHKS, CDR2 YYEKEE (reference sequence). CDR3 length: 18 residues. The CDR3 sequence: CASSLGLAGGLSYNEQFF. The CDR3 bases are TGTGCCAGCAGCTTGGGGCTAGCGGGAGGACTCTCCTACAATGAGCAGTTCTTC.

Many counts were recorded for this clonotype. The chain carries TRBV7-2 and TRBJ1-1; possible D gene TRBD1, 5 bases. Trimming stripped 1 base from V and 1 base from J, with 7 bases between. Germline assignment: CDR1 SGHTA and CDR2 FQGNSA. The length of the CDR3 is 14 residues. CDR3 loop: CASSLVTGNTEAFF. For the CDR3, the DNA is TGTGCCAGCAGCTTAGTCACAGGGAACACTGAAGCTTTCTTT.

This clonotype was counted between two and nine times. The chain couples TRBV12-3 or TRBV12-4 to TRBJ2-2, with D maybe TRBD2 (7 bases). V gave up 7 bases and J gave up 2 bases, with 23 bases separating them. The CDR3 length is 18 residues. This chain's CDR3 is CASTKQGGIRGNTGELFF. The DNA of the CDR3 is TGTGCCAGCACCAAACAGGGAGGGATACGCGGTAACACCGGGGAGCTGTTTTTT.

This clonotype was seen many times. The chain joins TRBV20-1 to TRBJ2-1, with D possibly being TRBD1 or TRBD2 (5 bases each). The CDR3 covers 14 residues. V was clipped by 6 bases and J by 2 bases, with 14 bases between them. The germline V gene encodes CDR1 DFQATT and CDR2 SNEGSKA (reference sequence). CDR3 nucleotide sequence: TGCAGTGCCCTCAGGGAAGCGGCCTACAATGAGCAGTTCTTC. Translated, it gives CSALREAAYNEQFF.

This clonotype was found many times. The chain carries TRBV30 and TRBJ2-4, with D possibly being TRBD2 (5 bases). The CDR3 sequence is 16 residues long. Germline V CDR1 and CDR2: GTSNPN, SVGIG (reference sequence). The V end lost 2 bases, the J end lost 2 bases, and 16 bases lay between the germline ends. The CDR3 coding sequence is TGTGCCTGGAGTTTCCATTCCGGGATATCCAAAAACATTCAGTACTTC. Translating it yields CAWSFHSGISKNIQYF.

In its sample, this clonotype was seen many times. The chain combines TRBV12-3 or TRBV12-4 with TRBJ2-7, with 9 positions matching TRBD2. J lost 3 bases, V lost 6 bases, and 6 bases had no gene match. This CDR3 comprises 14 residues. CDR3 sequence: CASSPTSGYYEQYF. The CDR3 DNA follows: TGTGCCAGCAGCCCAACTAGCGGGTACTACGAGCAGTACTTC.

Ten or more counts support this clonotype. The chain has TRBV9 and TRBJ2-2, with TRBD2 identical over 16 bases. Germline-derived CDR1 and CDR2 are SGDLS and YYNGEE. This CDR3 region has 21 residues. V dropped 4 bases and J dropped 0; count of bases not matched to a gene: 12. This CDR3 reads CASSPSLGLAGGHANTGELFF. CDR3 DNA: TGTGCCAGCAGCCCCTCCCTGGGACTAGCGGGGGGGCACGCGAACACCGGGGAGCTGTTTTTT.

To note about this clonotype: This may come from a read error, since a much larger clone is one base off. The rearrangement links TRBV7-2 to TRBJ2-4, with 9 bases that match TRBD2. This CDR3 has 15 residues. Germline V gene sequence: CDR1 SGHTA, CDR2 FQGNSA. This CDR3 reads CASSIPGLAKSIQYF. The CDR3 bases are TGTGCCAGCAGCATACCGGGACTAGCCAAAAGCATTCAGTACTTC. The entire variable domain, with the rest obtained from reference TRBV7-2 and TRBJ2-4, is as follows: GAGVSQSPSNKVTEKGKDVELRCDPISGHTALYWYRQSLGQGLEFLIYFQGNSAPDKSGLPSDRFSAERTGGSVSTLTIQRTQQEDSAVYLCASSIPGLAKSIQYFGAGTRLSVL.

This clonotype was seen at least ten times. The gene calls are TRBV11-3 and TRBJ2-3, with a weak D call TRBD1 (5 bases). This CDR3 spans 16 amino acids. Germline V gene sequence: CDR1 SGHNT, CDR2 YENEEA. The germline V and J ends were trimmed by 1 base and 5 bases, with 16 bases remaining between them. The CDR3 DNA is TGTGCCAGCAGCTTAGGCCCAGGCAGGGATGGAGATACGCAGTATTTT. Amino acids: CASSLGPGRDGDTQYF. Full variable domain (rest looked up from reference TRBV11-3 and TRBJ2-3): EAGVVQSPRYKIIEKKQPVAFWCNPISGHNTLYWYLQNLGQGPELLIRYENEEAVDDSQLPKDRFSAERLKGVDSTLKIQPAELGDSAVYLCASSLGPGRDGDTQYFGPGTRLTVL.

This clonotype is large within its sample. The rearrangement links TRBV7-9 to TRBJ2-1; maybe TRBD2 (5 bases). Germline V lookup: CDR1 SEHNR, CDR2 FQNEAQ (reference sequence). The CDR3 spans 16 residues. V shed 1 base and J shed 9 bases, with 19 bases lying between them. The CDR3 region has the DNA TGTGCCAGCAGCTTAGTCGGGATCGCAGAAGGTCGTGAGCAGTTCTTC. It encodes CASSLVGIAEGREQFF.

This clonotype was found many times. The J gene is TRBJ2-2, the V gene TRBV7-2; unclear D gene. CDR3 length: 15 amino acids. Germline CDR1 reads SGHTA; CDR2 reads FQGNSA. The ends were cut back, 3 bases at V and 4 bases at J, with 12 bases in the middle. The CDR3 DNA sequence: TGTGCCAGCAGCTTTAGAAACACCTTCACCGGGGAGCTGTTTTTT. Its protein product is CASSFRNTFTGELFF. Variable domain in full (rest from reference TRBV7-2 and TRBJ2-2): GAGVSQSPSNKVTEKGKDVELRCDPISGHTALYWYRQSLGQGLEFLIYFQGNSAPDKSGLPSDRFSAERTGGSVSTLTIQRTQQEDSAVYLCASSFRNTFTGELFFGEGSRLTVL.

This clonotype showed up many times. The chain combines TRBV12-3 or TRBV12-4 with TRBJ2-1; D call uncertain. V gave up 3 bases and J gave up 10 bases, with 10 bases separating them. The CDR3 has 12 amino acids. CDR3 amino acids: CASSLGNWEQFF. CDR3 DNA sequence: TGTGCCAGCAGTTTGGGCAATTGGGAGCAGTTCTTC.

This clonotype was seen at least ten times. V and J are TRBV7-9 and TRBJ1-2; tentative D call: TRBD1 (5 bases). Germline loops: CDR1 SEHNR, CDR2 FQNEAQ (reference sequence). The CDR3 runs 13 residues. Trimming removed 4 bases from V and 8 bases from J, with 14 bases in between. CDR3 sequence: CASSSQVLGGYTF. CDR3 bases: TGTGCCAGCAGCTCACAGGTTTTGGGAGGCTACACCTTC.

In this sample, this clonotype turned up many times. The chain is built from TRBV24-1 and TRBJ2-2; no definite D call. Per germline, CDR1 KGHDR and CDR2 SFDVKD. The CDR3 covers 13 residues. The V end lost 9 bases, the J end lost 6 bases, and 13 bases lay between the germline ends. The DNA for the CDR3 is TGTGCCACCCTAGATGGAGTTTCCGGGGAGCTGTTTTTT. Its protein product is CATLDGVSGELFF.

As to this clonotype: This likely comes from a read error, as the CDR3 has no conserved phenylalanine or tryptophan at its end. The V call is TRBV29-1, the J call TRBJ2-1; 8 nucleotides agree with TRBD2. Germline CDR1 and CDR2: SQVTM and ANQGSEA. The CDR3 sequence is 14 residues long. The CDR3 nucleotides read TGTAGCGTTGAGGATCGGGGGGGGCGGGGGGATCAGTTCTTA. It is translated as CSVEDRGGRGDQFL.

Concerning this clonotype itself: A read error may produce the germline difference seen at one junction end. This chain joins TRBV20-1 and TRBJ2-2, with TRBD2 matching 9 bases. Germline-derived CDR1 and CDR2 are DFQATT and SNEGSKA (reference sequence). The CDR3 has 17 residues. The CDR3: CCARPLSSGAYTGELFF. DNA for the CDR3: TGCTGTGCTAGACCCTTATCTAGCGGGGCCTACACCGGGGAGCTGTTTTTT.

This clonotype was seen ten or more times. CDR3 nucleotides: TGTGCCAGCAGCAGACCGGGACTAGGTTTCTACGAGCAGTACTTC. Its protein is CASSRPGLGFYEQYF. The V call is TRBV3-1, the J call TRBJ2-7; 8 bases are a match to TRBD2. CDR1 and CDR2 from the germline V gene are LGHDT and YNNKEL (reference sequence). The trim removed 5 bases at V and 3 bases at J, leaving 9 bases unmatched. This CDR3 region has 15 residues.

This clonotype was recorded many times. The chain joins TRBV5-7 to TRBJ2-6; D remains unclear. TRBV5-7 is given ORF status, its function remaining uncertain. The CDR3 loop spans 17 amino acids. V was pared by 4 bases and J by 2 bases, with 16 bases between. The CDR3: CASSLTGGPAGANVLTF. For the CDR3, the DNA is TGTGCCAGCAGCCTGACTGGTGGACCCGCTGGGGCCAACGTCCTGACTTTC.

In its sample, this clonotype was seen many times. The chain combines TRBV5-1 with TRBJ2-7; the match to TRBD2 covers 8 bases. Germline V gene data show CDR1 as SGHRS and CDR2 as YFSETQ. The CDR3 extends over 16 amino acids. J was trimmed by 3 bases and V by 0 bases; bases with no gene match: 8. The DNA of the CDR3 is TGCGCCAGCAGCTTGGTCCCTAGCGGGCACCTCTACGAGCAGTACTTC. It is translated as CASSLVPSGHLYEQYF.

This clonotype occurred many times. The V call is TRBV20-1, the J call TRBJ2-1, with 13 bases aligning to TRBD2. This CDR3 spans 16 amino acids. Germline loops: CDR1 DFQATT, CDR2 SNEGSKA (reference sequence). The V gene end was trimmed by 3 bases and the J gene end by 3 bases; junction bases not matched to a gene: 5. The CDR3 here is CSARLGTSGVYNEQFF. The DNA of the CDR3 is TGCAGTGCTAGGCTAGGGACTAGCGGGGTCTACAATGAGCAGTTCTTC.

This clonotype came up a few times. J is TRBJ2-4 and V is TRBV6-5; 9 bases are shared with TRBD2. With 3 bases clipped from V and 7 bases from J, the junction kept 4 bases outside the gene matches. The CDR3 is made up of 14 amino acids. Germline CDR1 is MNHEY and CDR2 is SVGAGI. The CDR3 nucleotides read TGTGCCAGCAGTTATAGCGGGAGCGGGAACATTCAGTACTTC. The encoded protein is CASSYSGSGNIQYF.

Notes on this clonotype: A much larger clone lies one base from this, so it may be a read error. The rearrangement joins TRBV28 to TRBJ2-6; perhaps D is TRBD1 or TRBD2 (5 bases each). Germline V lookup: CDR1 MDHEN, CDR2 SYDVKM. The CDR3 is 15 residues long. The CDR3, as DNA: TGTGCCAGCAGTATCGAGGGCTCTGGGGCCAACGCCCTGACTTTC. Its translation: CASSIEGSGANALTF.

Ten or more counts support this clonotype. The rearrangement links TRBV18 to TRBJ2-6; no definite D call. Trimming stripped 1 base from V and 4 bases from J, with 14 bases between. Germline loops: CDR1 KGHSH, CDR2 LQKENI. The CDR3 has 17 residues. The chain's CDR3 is CASSPRALGAGANVLTF. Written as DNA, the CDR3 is TGTGCCAGCTCACCACGTGCACTCGGAGCCGGGGCCAACGTCCTGACTTTC.

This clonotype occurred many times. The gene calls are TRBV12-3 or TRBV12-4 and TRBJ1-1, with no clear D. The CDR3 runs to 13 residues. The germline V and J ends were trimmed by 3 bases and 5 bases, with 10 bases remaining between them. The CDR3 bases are TGTGCCAGCAGTTTCGTGCTATTTACTGAAGCTTTCTTT. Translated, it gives CASSFVLFTEAFF.

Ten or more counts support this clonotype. CDR3 residues: CASSSPLAHYEQYF. The CDR3 region has the DNA TGTGCCAGCAGCTCCCCTTTAGCGCACTACGAGCAGTACTTC. The rearrangement joins TRBV11-2 to TRBJ2-7; weak D call: TRBD2 (5 bases). Trimming removed 4 bases from V and 3 bases from J, with 13 bases in between. This CDR3 spans 14 amino acids. Germline V gives CDR1 SGHAT, CDR2 FQNNGV.